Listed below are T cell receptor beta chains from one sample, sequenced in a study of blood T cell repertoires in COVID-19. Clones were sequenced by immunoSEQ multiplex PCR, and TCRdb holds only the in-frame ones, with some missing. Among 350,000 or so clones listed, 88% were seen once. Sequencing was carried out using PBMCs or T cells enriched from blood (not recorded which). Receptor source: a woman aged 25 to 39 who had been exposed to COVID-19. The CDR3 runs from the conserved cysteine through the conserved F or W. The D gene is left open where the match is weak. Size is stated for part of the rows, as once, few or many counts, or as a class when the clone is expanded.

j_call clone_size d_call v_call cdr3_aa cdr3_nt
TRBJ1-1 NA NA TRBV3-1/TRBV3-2 CASSQEGRFQLSNTEAFF TGTGCCAGCAGCCAAGAAGGGAGGTTTCAACTTTCGAACACTGAAGCTTTCTTT
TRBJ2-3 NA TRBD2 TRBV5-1 CASSLFGGSNSDTQYF TGCGCCAGCAGCTTGTTCGGCGGGAGCAACTCAGATACGCAGTATTTT
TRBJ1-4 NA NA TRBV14 CASSQGRHNEKLFF TGTGCCAGCAGCCAGGGCCGGCATAATGAAAAACTGTTTTTT
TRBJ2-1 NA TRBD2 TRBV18 CASSPRAGDSYNEQFF TGTGCCAGCTCACCACGGGCGGGAGATTCTTACAATGAGCAGTTCTTC
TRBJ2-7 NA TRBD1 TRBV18 CASSLRTGRYEQYF TGTGCCAGCTCACTCCGGACAGGGAGGTACGAGCAGTACTTC
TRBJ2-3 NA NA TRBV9 CASSVAASALTDTQYF TGTGCCAGCAGCGTGGCAGCTAGCGCACTCACAGATACGCAGTATTTT
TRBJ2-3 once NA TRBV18 CASSPQAGAITDTQYF TGTGCCAGCTCACCACAGGCGGGGGCAATCACAGATACGCAGTATTTT
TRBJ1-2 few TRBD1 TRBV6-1 CASSEMLGTGRGYTF TGTGCCAGCAGTGAAATGTTGGGGACAGGGAGAGGCTACACCTTC
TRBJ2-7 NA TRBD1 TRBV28 CASSQTGTVYEQYF TGTGCCAGCAGCCAGACCGGGACAGTCTACGAGCAGTACTTC
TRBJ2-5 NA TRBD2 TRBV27 CASHGRAPETQYF TGTGCCAGCCACGGGAGGGCCCCAGAGACCCAGTACTTC
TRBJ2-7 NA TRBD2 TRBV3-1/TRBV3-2 CASSEPRRASGNYEQYF TGTGCCAGCAGCGAACCCCGGCGGGCTAGCGGGAACTACGAGCAGTACTTC
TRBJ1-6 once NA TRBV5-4 CASSLVPGETNSPLHF TGTGCCAGCAGCTTGGTTCCAGGGGAGACCAACTCACCCCTCCACTTT
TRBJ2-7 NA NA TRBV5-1 CASSFSGSSYEQYF TGCGCCAGCAGCTTTAGTGGGAGCAGCTACGAGCAGTACTTC
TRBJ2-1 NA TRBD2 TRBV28 CASSTYRAGGQRNEQFF TGTGCCAGCAGTACCTATCGGGCGGGAGGGCAGAGAAATGAGCAGTTCTTC
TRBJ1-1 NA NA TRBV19 CASSIAGHASMNTEAFF TGTGCCAGTAGTATAGCGGGACATGCTTCGATGAACACTGAAGCTTTCTTT
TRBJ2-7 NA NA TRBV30 CAWSTGQAGHYEQYF TGTGCCTGGAGTACTGGACAGGCGGGGCATTACGAGCAGTACTTC
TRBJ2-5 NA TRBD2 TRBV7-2 CASSLTGTSGSWAQYF TGTGCCAGCAGCTTAACCGGGACTAGCGGGAGTTGGGCCCAGTACTTC
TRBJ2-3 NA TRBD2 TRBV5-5 CASSLGSTSLREDPDTQYF TGTGCCAGCAGCTTGGGATCCACCTCTCTGCGGGAGGATCCAGATACGCAGTATTTT
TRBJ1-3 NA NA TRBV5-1 CASSLAGGNTIYF TGCGCCAGCAGCTTGGCAGGAGGAAACACCATATATTTT
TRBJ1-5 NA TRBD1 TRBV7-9 CASSVTGTGINQPQHF TGTGCCAGCAGCGTGACCGGGACAGGAATCAATCAGCCCCAGCATTTT
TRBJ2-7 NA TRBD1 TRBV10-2 CASRRQGDEQYF TGCGCCAGCAGGCGCCAGGGGGACGAGCAGTACTTC
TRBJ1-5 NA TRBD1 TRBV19 CASSPVDRSSNQPQHF TGTGCCAGTAGTCCCGTGGACAGGTCAAGCAATCAGCCCCAGCATTTT
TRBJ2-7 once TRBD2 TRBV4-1 CASSQGGLRTSGSYEQYF TGCGCCAGCAGCCAAGGGGGACTGCGGACTAGCGGTTCCTACGAGCAGTACTTC
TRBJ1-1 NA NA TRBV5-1 CASSLGTAGTEAFF TGCGCCAGCAGCTTGGGAACAGCCGGCACTGAAGCTTTCTTT
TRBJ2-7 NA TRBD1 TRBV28 CASSPLQGVPYEQYF TGTGCCAGCAGTCCACTACAGGGGGTGCCCTACGAGCAGTACTTC
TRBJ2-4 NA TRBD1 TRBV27 CASSHRDRGGNIQYF TGTGCCAGCAGCCACCGGGACAGGGGAGGGAACATTCAGTACTTC
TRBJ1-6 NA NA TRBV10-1 CASSERPGGDSPLHF TGCGCCAGCAGTGAACGGCCCGGAGGTGATTCACCCCTCCACTTT
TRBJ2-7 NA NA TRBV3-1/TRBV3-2 CASSQGVSRAEQYF TGTGCCAGCAGCCAAGGTGTATCGAGGGCGGAGCAGTACTTC
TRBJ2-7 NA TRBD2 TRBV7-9 CASSRTSGSSYEQYF TGTGCCAGCAGCAGGACTAGCGGATCATCCTACGAGCAGTACTTC
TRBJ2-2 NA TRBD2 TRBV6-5 CASRSGGGSGELFF TGTGCCAGCAGGTCCGGGGGGGGAAGTGGGGAGCTGTTTTTT
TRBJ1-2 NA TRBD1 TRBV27 CASRLTGGRGYTF TGTGCCAGCAGGTTAACAGGGGGTCGTGGCTACACCTTC
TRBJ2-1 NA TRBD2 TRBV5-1 CASSGLAGGLGDEQFF TGCGCCAGCAGCGGGCTAGCGGGAGGGCTTGGAGATGAGCAGTTCTTC
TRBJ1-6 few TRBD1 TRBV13 CASSRQTGGGGSPLHF TGTGCCAGCAGCCGACAGACAGGGGGCGGGGGTTCACCCCTCCACTTT
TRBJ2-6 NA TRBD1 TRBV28 CASSPRQGSPGANVLTF TGTGCCAGCAGTCCACGACAGGGAAGTCCTGGGGCCAACGTCCTGACTTTC
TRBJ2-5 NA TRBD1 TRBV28 CATRLQGQETQYF TGTGCCACCCGATTACAGGGGCAAGAGACCCAGTACTTC
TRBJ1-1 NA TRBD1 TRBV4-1 CASSLEPTGGVTEAFF TGCGCCAGCAGCCTTGAACCGACAGGGGGGGTCACTGAAGCTTTCTTT
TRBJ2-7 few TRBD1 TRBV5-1 CASSLSVTGSYEQYF TGCGCCAGCAGCCTATCAGTGACAGGGAGCTACGAGCAGTACTTC
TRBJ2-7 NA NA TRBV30 CAWSLLREQYF TGTGCCTGGAGTCTCCTTCGGGAGCAGTACTTC
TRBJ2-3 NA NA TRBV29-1 CSVEADRPLGGTQYF TGCAGCGTTGAGGCCGACCGGCCCCTAGGGGGTACGCAGTATTTT
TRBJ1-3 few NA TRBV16 CASSQLTEPGNTIYF TGTGCCAGCAGCCAATTAACCGAGCCTGGAAACACCATATATTTT
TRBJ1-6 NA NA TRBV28 CASSLGGEANSPLHF TGTGCCAGCAGTTTGGGTGGGGAGGCGAACTCACCCCTCCACTTT
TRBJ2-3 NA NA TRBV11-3 CASSSPEGGPADTQYF TGTGCCAGCAGCTCCCCAGAGGGGGGGCCGGCAGATACGCAGTATTTT
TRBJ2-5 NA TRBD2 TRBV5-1 CASSLELAGDLGGKTQYF TGCGCCAGCAGCTTGGAACTAGCGGGAGACCTCGGTGGGAAGACCCAGTACTTC
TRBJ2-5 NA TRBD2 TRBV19 CASSIGREIYQETQYF TGTGCCAGTAGTATCGGGAGGGAGATCTACCAAGAGACCCAGTACTTC
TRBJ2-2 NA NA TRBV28 CASSLRGDTGELFF TGTGCCAGCAGTCTCCGAGGTGACACCGGGGAGCTGTTTTTT
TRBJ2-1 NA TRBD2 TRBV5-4 CASSQPPSGTHNEQFF TGTGCCAGCAGCCAACCTCCTAGCGGGACCCACAATGAGCAGTTCTTC
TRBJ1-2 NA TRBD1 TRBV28 CASRSRQGADYGYTF TGTGCCAGCAGATCCCGACAGGGGGCGGATTATGGCTACACCTTC
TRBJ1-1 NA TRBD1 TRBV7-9 CASRPPGQGATEAFF TGTGCCAGCAGACCTCCGGGACAGGGGGCCACTGAAGCTTTCTTT